Listed below are T cell receptor beta chains from one sample, sequenced in a study of cytomegalovirus exposure and HLA in healthy donors. Assay used: immunoSEQ multiplex PCR; TCRdb lists only in-frame clones, some missing. The sample contains 90,000 to 150,000 clones, 70% to 85% of which appear only once. The sequencing input was PBMCs. The origin of the receptors is a man aged 40-50 years in good health and CMV-seropositive. Both conserved end residues are part of each CDR3. Each record gives: J gene, V gene, clone size, CDR3 protein. A clone size is listed for some rows: how often the clone was seen (once, few, many), or a class if it is expanded.

TRBJ2-7	TRBV19	.	CASSIGGLDLEQYF
TRBJ1-5	TRBV19	.	CASSTLPGQGPRSPQHF
TRBJ1-2	TRBV27	.	CASSGQGTYGYTF
TRBJ1-2	TRBV4-1	.	CASSQEGTGGGYGNGYTF
TRBJ2-5	TRBV18	.	CASSLNRGETQYF
TRBJ2-7	TRBV5-4	.	CASSRGGASYEQYF
TRBJ2-5	TRBV6-4	.	CASSEDILSTQYF
TRBJ2-3	TRBV5-1	.	CASSPTSGPSTDTQYF
TRBJ2-4	TRBV7-8	.	CASAETREAKNIQYF
TRBJ1-4	TRBV9	.	CASTAGQRTEKLFF
TRBJ1-2	TRBV2	.	CASSGGQRTALNYGYTF
TRBJ2-3	TRBV28	.	CASSLAGGLTDTQYF
TRBJ2-2	TRBV4-1	.	CASRTLGGGGRTGELFF
TRBJ2-1	TRBV4-2	few	CASSALAGGQEEQFF
TRBJ1-6	TRBV6-5	.	CASKRDRSNSPLHF
TRBJ2-7	TRBV7-9	.	CASSSSGGVAEQYF
TRBJ2-1	TRBV10-2	.	CASSLDSWTGNNEQFF
TRBJ2-3	TRBV6-4	.	CASSYKGRWRGVGDTQYF